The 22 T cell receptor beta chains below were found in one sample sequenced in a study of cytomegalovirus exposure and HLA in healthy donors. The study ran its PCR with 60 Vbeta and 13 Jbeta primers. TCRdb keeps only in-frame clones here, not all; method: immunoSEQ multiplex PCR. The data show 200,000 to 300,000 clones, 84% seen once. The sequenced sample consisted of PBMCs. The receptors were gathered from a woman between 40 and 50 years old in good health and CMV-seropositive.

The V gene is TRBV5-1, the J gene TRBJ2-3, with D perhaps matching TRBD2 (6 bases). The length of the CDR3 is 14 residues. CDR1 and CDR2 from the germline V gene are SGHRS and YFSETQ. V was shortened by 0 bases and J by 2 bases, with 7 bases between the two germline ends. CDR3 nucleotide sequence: TGCGCCAGCAGCTTGGGCGGGGACACAGATACGCAGTATTTT. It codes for CASSLGGDTDTQYF.

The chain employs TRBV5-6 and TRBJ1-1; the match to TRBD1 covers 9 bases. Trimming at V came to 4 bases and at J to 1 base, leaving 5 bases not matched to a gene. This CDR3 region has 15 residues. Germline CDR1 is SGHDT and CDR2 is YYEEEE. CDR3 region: CASSPGTGWNTEAFF. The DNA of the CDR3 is TGTGCCAGCAGCCCCGGGACAGGGTGGAACACTGAAGCTTTCTTT.

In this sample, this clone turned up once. The CDR3 nucleotides are TGTGCCAGTAGTACCAGGACAGGGCTGAACTATGGCTACACCTTC. Its protein is CASSTRTGLNYGYTF. V gene TRBV19 combines with J gene TRBJ1-2; 8 nucleotides line up with TRBD1. This CDR3 region has 15 residues. Germline V gives CDR1 LNHDA, CDR2 SQIVND (reference sequence). Unmatched junction bases numbered 6, after V lost 4 bases and J lost 2 bases.

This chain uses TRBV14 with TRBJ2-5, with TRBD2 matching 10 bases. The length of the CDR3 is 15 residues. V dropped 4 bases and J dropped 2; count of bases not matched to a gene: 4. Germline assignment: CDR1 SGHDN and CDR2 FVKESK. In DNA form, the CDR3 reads TGTGCCAGCAGCCGGACTAGCGGAATACAAGAGACCCAGTACTTC. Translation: CASSRTSGIQETQYF.

The CDR3 DNA follows: TGTGCCTGGAGAGCCAGGGAAAATCAGCCCCAGCATTTT. The encoded protein is CAWRARENQPQHF. The genes are TRBV30 and TRBJ1-5; D might be TRBD1 (5 bases). The CDR3 consists of 13 residues. Germline assignment: CDR1 GTSNPN and CDR2 SVGIG (reference sequence). V lost 3 bases and J lost 4, with 10 bases in between. Full variable domain (remainder filled in from reference TRBV30 and TRBJ1-5): SQTIHQWPATLVQPVGSPLSLECTVEGTSNPNLYWYRQAAGRGLQLLFYSVGIGQISSEVPQNLSASRPQDRQFILSSKKLLLSDSGFYLCAWRARENQPQHFGDGTRLSIL.

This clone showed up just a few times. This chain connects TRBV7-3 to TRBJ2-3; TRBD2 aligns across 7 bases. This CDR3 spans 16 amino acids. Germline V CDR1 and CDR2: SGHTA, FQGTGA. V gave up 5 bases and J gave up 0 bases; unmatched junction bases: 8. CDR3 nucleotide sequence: TGTGCCAGCAGCCACCGCCTAGCGGCTAGCACAGATACGCAGTATTTT. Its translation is CASSHRLAASTDTQYF.

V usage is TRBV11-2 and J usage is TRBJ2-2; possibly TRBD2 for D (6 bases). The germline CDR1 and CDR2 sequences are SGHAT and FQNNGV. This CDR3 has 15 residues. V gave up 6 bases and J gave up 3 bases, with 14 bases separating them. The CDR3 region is CASSLGSEDTGELFF. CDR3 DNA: TGTGCCAGCAGTCTCGGGAGTGAGGACACCGGGGAGCTGTTTTTT. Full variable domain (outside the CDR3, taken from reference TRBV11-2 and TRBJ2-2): EAGVAQSPRYKIIEKRQSVAFWCNPISGHATLYWYQQILGQGPKLLIQFQNNGVVDDSQLPKDRFSAERLKGVDSTLKIQPAKLEDSAVYLCASSLGSEDTGELFFGEGSRLTVL.

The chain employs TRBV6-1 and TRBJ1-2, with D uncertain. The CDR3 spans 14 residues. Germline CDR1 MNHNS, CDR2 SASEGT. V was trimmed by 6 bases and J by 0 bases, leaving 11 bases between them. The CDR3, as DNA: TGTGCCAGCAGCGCTAGCCTTTCTAACTATGGCTACACCTTC. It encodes CASSASLSNYGYTF.

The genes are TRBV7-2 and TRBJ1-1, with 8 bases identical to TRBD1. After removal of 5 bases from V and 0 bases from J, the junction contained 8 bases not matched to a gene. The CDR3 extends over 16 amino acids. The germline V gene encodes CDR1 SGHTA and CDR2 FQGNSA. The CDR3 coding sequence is TGTGCCAGCAGCCCCCAGGGGGCCGGAGTGAACACTGAAGCTTTCTTT. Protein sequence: CASSPQGAGVNTEAFF.

The CDR3 nucleotides read TGTGCCAGCAGTTCCTACGGCGAGCAGTACTTC. Protein product: CASSSYGEQYF. The chain has TRBV28 and TRBJ2-7; D is unclear. V shed 4 bases and J shed 6 bases, with 7 bases lying between them. Looked up from germline, CDR1 is MDHEN and CDR2 is SYDVKM. CDR3 size: 11 residues.

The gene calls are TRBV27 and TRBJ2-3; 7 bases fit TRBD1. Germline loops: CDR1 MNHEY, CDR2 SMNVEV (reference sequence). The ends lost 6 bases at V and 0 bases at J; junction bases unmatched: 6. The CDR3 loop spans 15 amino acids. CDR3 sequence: CASSPGTVSTDTQYF. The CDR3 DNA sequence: TGTGCCAGCAGCCCCGGGACAGTTAGCACAGATACGCAGTATTTT.

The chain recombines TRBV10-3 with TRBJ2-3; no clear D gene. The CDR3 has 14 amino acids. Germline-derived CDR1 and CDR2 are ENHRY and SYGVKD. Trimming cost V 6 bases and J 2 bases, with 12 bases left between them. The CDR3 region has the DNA TGTGCCATCAGGGGCTTACTGGTCACAGATACGCAGTATTTT. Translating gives CAIRGLLVTDTQYF.

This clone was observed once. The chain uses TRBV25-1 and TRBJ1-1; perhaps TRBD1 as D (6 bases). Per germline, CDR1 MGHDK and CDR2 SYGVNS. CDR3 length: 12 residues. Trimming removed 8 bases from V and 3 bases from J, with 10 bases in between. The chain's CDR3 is CASGNRDTEAFF. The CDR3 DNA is TGTGCCAGCGGAAACAGGGACACTGAAGCTTTCTTT.

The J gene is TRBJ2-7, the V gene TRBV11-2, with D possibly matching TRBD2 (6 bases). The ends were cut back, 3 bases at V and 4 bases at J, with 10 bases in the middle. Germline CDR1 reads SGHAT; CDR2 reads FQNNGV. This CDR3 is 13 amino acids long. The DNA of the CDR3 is TGTGCCAGCAGCTTGGAGGGAGGTTACGAGCAGTACTTC. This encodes CASSLEGGYEQYF.

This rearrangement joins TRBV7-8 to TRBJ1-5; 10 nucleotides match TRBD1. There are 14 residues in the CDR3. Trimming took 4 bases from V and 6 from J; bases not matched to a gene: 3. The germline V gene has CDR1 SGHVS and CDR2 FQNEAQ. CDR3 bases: TGTGCCAGCAGCTCGACAGGGGGCAGTCAGCCCCAGCATTTT. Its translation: CASSSTGGSQPQHF.

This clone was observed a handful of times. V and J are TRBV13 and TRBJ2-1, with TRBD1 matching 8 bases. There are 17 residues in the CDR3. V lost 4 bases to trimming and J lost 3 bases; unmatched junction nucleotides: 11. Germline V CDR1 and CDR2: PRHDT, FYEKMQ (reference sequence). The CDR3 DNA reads TGTGCCAGCAGCTCGACCCTGGGACAGGCCATCTACAATGAGCAGTTCTTC. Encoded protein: CASSSTLGQAIYNEQFF.

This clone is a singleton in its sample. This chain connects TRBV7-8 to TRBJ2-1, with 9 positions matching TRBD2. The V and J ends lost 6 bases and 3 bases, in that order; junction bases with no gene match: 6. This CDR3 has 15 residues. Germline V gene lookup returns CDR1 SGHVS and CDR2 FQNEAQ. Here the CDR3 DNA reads TGTGCCAGCAGTCCGGCTAGCGGGAACTACAATGAGCAGTTCTTC. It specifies CASSPASGNYNEQFF.

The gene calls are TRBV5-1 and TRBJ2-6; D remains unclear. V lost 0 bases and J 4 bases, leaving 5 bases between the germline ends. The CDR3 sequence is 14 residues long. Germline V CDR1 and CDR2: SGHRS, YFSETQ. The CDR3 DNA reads TGCGCCAGCAGCTTGGATCCGGGGGCCAACGTCCTGACTTTC. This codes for CASSLDPGANVLTF.

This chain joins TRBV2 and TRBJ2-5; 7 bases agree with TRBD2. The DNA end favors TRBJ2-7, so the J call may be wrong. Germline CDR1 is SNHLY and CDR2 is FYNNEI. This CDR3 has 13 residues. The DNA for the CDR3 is TGTGCCAGCGGGTCGGGAGGCTCCTACGAGCAGTACTTC. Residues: CASGSGGSYEQYF.

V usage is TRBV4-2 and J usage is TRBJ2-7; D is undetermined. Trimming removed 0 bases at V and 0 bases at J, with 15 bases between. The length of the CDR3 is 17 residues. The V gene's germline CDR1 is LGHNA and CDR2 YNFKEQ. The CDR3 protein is CASSQDLYAAPSYEQYF. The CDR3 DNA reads TGTGCCAGCAGCCAAGATTTATACGCGGCTCCCTCCTACGAGCAGTACTTC.

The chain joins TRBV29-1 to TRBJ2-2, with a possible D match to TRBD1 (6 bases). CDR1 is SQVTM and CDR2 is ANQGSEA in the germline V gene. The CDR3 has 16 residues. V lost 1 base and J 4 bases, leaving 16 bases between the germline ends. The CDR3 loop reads CSVEVRQGIGTGELFF. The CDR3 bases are TGCAGCGTTGAAGTACGCCAGGGGATTGGCACCGGGGAGCTGTTTTTT.

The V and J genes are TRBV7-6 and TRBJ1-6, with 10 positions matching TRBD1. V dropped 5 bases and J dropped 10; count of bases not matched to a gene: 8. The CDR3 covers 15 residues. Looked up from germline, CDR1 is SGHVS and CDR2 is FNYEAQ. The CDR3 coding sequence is TGTGCCAGCAGCCCCGAAGGGACAGGGGCCTCACCCCTCCACTTT. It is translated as CASSPEGTGASPLHF.